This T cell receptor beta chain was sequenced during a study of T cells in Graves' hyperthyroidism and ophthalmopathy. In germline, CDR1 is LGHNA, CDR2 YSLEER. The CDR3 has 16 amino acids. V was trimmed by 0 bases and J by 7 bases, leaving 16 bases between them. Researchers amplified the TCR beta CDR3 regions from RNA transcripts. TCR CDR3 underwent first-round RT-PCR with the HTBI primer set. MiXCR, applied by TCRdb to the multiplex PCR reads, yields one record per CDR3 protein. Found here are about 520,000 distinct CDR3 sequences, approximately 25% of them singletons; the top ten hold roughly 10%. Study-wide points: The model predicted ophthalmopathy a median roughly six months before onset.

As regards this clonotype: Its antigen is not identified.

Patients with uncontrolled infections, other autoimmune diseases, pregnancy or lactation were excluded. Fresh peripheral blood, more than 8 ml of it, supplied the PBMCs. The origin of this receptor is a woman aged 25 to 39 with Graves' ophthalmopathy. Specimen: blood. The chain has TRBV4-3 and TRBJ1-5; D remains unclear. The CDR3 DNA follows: TGCGCCAGCAGCCAAGACCGGGGTGTCGGAATGCAGCCCCAGCATTTT. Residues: CASSQDRGVGMQPQHF.